This T cell receptor (beta chain) was found in a study of cytomegalovirus exposure and HLA in healthy donors. About the research overall: Earlier, fewer than 130 million unique TCR beta sequences were recovered from approximately 200 million T cells by an analysis. Whole-study findings and limits: Immune exposure was documented only through CMV serostatus. For cytomegalovirus status, the classifier reportedly gave diagnoses with high specificity and sensitivity.

Vbeta (60) and Jbeta (13) primers were used in the PCR. Original processing notes: In a later analysis, the count reached 75 million to 90 million unique TCR beta chains, with 9 million to 11 million shared. Sequenced by immunoSEQ multiplex PCR; TCRdb stores in-frame clones only, minus some. The V and J calls and clone size are taken from that table; D and trimming were inferred from the DNA. Of roughly 100,000 clones in the sample, roughly 75% are singletons; the top ten hold 2.5%. A remark on this clone: What it recognizes is unknown.

Unmatched junction bases numbered 1, after V lost 7 bases and J lost 5 bases. Germline V gene lookup returns CDR1 SQVTM and CDR2 ANQGSEA. The CDR3 has 10 amino acids. The chain combines TRBV29-1 with TRBJ1-1; 7 nucleotides align to TRBD1. The source of this sequence is a middle-aged man in good health and CMV-seronegative. Source material: PBMCs. The CDR3 loop reads CSAQGTEAFF. DNA for the CDR3: TGCAGCGCACAGGGGACTGAAGCTTTCTTT.